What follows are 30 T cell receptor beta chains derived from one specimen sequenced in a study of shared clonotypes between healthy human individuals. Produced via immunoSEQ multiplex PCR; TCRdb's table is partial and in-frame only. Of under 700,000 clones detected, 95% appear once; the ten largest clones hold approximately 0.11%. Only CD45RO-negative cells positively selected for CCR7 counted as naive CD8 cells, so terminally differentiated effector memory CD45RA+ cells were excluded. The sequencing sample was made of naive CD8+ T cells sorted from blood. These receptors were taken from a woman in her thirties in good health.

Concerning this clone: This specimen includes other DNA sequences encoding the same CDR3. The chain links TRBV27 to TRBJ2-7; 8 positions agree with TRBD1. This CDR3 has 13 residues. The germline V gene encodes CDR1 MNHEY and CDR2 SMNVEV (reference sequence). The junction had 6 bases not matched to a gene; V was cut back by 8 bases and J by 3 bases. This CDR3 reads CASREGTGYEQYF. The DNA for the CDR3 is TGTGCCAGCCGCGAGGGGACAGGCTACGAGCAGTACTTC.

DNA for the CDR3: TGTGCCAGCAGCTTTGGTAGCAGATACGAGCAGTACTTC. Residues: CASSFGSRYEQYF. The V call is TRBV13, the J call TRBJ2-7; D gene ambiguous. Trimming removed 3 bases from V and 4 bases from J, with 10 bases in between. The CDR3 has 13 amino acids. Per the germline V gene, CDR1 is PRHDT and CDR2 is FYEKMQ (reference sequence).

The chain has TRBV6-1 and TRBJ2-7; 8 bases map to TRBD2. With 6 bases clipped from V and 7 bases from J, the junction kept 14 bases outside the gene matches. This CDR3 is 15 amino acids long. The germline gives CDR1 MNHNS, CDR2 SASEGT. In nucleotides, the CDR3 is TGTGCCAGCAGCCTCTTTACTAGCGGATTAGGGGAGCAGTACTTC. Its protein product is CASSLFTSGLGEQYF.

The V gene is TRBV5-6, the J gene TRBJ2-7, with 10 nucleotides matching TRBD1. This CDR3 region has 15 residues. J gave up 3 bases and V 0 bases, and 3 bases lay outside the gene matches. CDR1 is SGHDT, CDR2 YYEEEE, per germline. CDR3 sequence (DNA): TGTGCCAGCAGCTTGGGACAGGGGGCCTACTACGAGCAGTACTTC. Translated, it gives CASSLGQGAYYEQYF. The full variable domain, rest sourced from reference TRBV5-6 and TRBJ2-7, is DAGVTQSPTHLIKTRGQQVTLRCSPKSGHDTVSWYQQALGQGPQFIFQYYEEEERQRGNFPDRFSGHQFPNYSSELNVNALLLGDSALYLCASSLGQGAYYEQYFGPGTRLTVT.

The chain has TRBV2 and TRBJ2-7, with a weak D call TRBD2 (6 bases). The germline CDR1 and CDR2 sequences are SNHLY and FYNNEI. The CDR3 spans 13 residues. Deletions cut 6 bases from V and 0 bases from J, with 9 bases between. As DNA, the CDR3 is TGTGCCAGCAGGCCGGGAGTCTCCTACGAGCAGTACTTC. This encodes CASRPGVSYEQYF.

The DNA for the CDR3 is TGTGCCAGCAGGAGCCTGACGGCCGACTTGAAGCAGTTCTTC. Protein: CASRSLTADLKQFF. The chain joins TRBV28 to TRBJ2-1; no reliable D call. The germline V gene has CDR1 MDHEN and CDR2 SYDVKM. CDR3 size: 14 residues. With 6 bases removed from V and 11 bases from J, the gap between germline ends came to 20 bases.

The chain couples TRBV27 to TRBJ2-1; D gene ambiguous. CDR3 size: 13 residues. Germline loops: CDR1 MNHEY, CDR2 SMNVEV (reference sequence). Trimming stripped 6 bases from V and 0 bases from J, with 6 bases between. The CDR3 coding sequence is TGTGCCAGCAGAAGGAGCTCCTACAATGAGCAGTTCTTC. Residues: CASRRSSYNEQFF.

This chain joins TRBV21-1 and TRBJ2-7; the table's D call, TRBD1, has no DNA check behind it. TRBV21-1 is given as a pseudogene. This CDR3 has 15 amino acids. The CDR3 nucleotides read TGTGCCAGCAGCAAAGTTCCCAGGGGGGCCTACGAGCAGTACTTC. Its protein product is CASSKVPRGAYEQYF.

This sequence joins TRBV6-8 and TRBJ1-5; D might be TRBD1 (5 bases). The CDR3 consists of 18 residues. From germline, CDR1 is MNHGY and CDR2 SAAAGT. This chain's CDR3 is CATSHPGVGVGRDQPQHF. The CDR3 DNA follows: TGTGCTACCTCCCACCCCGGCGTGGGGGTGGGCCGGGATCAGCCCCAGCATTTT.

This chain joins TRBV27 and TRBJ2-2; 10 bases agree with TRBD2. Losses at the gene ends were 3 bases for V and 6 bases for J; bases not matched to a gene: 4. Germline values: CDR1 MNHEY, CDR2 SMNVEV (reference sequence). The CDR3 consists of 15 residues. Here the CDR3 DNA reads TGTGCCAGCAGTTTTTCCCTAGCGGGAGCCGGGGAGCTGTTTTTT. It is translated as CASSFSLAGAGELFF.

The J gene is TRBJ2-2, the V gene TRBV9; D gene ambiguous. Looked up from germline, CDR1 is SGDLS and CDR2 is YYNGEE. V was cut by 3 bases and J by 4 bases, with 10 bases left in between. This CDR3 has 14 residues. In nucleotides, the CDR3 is TGTGCCAGCAGCGCAAGCTTGGTCACCGGGGAGCTGTTTTTT. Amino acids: CASSASLVTGELFF.

CDR3 in DNA: TGTGCCAGCAGTTACGGGTTTGGAGTTAACACCGGGGAGCTGTTTTTT. Translating it yields CASSYGFGVNTGELFF. This chain joins TRBV6-5 and TRBJ2-2; D ambiguous. Trimming left V 2 bases short and J 2 bases short, with 12 bases between. This CDR3 has 16 amino acids. CDR1 MNHEY and CDR2 SVGAGI come from the germline V gene.

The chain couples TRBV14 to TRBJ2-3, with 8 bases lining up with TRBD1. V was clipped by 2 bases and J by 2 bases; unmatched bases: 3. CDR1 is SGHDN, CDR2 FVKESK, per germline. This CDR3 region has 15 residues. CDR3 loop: CASSQWGQATDTQYF. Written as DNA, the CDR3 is TGTGCCAGCAGCCAATGGGGACAGGCCACAGATACGCAGTATTTT.

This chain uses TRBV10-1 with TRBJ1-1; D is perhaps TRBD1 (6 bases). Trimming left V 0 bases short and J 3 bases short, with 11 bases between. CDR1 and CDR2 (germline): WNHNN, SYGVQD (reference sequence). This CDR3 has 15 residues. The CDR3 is CASSESWGAHTEAFF. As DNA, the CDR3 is TGCGCCAGCAGTGAGTCGTGGGGGGCGCACACTGAAGCTTTCTTT.

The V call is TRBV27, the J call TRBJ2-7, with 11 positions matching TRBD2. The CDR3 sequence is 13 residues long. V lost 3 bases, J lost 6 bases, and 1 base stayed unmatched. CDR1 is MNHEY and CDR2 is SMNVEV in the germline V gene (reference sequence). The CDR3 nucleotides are TGTGCCAGCAGTTTTCTAGCGGGAGGCGAGCAGTACTTC. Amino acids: CASSFLAGGEQYF.

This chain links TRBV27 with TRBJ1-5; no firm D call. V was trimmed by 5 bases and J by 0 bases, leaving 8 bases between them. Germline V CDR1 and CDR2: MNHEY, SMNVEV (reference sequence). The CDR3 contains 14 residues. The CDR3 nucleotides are TGTGCCAGCAGTCAAGATTATAGCAATCAGCCCCAGCATTTT. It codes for CASSQDYSNQPQHF.

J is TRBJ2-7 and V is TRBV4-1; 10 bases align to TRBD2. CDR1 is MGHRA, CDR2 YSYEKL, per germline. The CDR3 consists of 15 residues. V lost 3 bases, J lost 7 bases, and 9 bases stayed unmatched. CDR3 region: CASSHWTSGLWEQYF. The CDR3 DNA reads TGCGCCAGCAGCCACTGGACTAGCGGTTTATGGGAGCAGTACTTC.

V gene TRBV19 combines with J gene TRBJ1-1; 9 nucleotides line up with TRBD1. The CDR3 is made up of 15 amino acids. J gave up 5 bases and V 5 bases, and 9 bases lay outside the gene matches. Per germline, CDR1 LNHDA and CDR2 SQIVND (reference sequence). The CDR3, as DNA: TGTGCCAGTAGTCCGGGACAGGGAGGTGGGACTGAAGCTTTCTTT. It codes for CASSPGQGGGTEAFF.

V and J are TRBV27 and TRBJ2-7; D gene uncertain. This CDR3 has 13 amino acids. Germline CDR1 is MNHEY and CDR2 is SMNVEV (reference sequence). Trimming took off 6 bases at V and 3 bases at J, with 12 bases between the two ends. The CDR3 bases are TGTGCCAGCAGCCCTCTACCCAGCTACGAGCAGTACTTC. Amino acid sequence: CASSPLPSYEQYF.

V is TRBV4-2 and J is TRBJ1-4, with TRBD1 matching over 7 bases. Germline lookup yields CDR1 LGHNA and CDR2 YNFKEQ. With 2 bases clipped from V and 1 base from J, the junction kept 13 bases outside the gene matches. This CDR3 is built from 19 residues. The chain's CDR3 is CASSQYAVKGALTNEKLFF. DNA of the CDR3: TGTGCCAGCAGCCAATACGCCGTAAAGGGGGCACTAACTAATGAAAAACTGTTTTTT.

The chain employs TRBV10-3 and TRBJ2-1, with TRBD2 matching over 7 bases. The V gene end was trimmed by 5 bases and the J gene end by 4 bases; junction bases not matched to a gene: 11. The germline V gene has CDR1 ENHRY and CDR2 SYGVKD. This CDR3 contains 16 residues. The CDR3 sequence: CAISPEGLAEYNEQFF. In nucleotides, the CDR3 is TGTGCCATCAGTCCCGAAGGGCTAGCGGAATACAATGAGCAGTTCTTC.

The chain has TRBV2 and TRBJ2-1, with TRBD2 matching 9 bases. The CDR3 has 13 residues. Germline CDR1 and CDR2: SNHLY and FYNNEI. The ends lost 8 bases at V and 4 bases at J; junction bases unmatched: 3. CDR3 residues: CASATSGYNEQFF. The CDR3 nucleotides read TGTGCCAGCGCGACTAGCGGTTACAATGAGCAGTTCTTC.

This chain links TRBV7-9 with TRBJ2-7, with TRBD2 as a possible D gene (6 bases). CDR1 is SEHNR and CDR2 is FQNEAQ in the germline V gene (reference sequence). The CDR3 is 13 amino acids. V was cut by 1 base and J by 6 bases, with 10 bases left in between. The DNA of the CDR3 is TGTGCCAGCAGCTTAGGCCCCGGGGGCGAGCAGTACTTC. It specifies CASSLGPGGEQYF.

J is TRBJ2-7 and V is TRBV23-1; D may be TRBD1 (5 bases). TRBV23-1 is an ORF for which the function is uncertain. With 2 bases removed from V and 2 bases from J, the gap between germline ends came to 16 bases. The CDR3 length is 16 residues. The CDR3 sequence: CASSQAPYRRAYEQYF. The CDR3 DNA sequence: TGCGCCAGCAGTCAAGCACCCTACAGGAGAGCCTACGAGCAGTACTTC.

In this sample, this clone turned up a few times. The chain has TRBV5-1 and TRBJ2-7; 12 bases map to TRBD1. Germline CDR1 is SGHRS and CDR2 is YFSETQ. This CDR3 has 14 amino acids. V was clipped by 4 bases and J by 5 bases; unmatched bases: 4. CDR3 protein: CASSAGQGADEQYF. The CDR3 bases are TGCGCCAGCAGCGCGGGACAGGGGGCGGACGAGCAGTACTTC.

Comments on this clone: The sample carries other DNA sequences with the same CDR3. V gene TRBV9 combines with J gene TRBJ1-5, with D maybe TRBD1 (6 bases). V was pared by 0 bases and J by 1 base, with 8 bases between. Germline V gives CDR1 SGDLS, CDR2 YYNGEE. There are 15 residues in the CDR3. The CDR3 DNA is TGTGCCAGCAGCGTAGAGGGGGGGAGCAATCAGCCCCAGCATTTT. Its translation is CASSVEGGSNQPQHF.

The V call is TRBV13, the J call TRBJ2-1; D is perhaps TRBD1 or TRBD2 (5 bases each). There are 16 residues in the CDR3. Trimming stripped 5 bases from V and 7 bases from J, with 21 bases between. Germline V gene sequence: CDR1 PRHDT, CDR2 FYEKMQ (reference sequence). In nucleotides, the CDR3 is TGTGCCAGCAGCCCTGTGAGCAACGAGGGGAAGAATGAGCAGTTCTTC. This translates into CASSPVSNEGKNEQFF.

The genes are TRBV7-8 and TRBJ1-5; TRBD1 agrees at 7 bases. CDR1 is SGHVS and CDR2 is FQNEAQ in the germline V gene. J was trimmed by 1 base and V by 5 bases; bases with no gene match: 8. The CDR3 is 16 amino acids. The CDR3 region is CASSQRQGSSNQPQHF. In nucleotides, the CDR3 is TGTGCCAGCAGCCAGAGACAGGGTTCGAGCAATCAGCCCCAGCATTTT.

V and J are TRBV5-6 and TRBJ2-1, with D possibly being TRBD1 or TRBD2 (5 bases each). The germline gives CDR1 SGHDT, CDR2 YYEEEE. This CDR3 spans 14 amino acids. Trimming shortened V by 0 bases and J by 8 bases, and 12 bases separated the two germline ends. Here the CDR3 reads CASSLGGGLHEQFF. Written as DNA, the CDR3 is TGTGCCAGCAGCTTGGGTGGGGGATTGCATGAGCAGTTCTTC. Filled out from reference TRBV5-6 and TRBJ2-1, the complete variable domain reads DAGVTQSPTHLIKTRGQQVTLRCSPKSGHDTVSWYQQALGQGPQFIFQYYEEEERQRGNFPDRFSGHQFPNYSSELNVNALLLGDSALYLCASSLGGGLHEQFFGPGTRLTVL.

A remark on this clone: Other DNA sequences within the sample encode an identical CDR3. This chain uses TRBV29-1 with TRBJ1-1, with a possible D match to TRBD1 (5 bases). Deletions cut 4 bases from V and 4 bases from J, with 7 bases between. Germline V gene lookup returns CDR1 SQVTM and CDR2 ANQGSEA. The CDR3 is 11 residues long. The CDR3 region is CSVVQGTEAFF. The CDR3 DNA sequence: TGCAGCGTTGTTCAGGGCACTGAAGCTTTCTTT.